These 32 T cell receptor beta chains came from one sample sequenced in a study of shared clonotypes between healthy human individuals. Sequencing used immunoSEQ multiplex PCR; TCRdb keeps in-frame clones, though not all of them. The table lists some 2,000,000 clones, approximately 94% of them singletons. The sequenced material came from naive CD4+ T cells sorted from blood. Described subset: CD45RA+ positively selected. The receptor set was obtained from a man between 18 and 35 years old in good health.

The V gene is TRBV28, the J gene TRBJ1-4; D is perhaps TRBD1 (5 bases). Per the germline V gene, CDR1 is MDHEN and CDR2 is SYDVKM. The CDR3 is made up of 14 amino acids. The germline V and J ends were trimmed by 3 bases and 5 bases, with 10 bases remaining between them. The DNA for the CDR3 is TGTGCCAGCAGTTTGATGGGGGGAAATGAAAAACTGTTTTTT. Protein: CASSLMGGNEKLFF.

The chain links TRBV10-3 to TRBJ2-7, with 11 bases fitting TRBD1. The germline gives CDR1 ENHRY, CDR2 SYGVKD. The CDR3 length is 13 residues. Unmatched junction bases numbered 3, after V lost 6 bases and J lost 5 bases. The CDR3 DNA reads as TGTGCCATCAGAATGGGACAGGGGGACGAGCAGTACTTC. Its protein is CAIRMGQGDEQYF.

The chain recombines TRBV27 with TRBJ1-2; TRBD1 agrees at 9 bases. CDR3 length equals 15 residues. Germline CDR1 MNHEY, CDR2 SMNVEV (reference sequence). V dropped 5 bases and J dropped 8; count of bases not matched to a gene: 12. DNA of the CDR3: TGTGCCAGCAGTCCAGGGGACAGGGCGTTGCGAGGCTACACCTTC. Protein product: CASSPGDRALRGYTF.

J is TRBJ2-2 and V is TRBV7-8; weak D call: TRBD1 (6 bases). The CDR3 has 16 residues. CDR1 and CDR2 from the germline V gene are SGHVS and FQNEAQ. V shed 1 base and J shed 4 bases, with 13 bases lying between them. The CDR3 DNA follows: TGTGCCAGCAGCTTAGGTGGGCAGGGGATCACCGGGGAGCTGTTTTTT. It translates to CASSLGGQGITGELFF.

The chain recombines TRBV6-1 with TRBJ1-3, with TRBD1 matching over 9 bases. Germline V lookup: CDR1 MNHNS, CDR2 SASEGT. J gave up 4 bases and V 5 bases, and 3 bases lay outside the gene matches. The CDR3 sequence is 14 residues long. The CDR3 sequence: CASSTGGEGNTIYF. CDR3 sequence (DNA): TGTGCCAGCAGTACAGGGGGCGAAGGAAACACCATATATTTT.

CDR3 sequence (DNA): TGTGCCATCAGTGATGGTCAGCGGAGTTACCAAGAGACCCAGTACTTC. Translated, it gives CAISDGQRSYQETQYF. This chain connects TRBV10-3 to TRBJ2-5, with D possibly matching TRBD2 (5 bases). This CDR3 contains 16 residues. The germline gives CDR1 ENHRY, CDR2 SYGVKD. Trimming took 3 bases from V and 0 from J, leaving 14 bases between them.

The chain carries TRBV4-3 and TRBJ2-7; tentatively, D is TRBD2 (6 bases). CDR1 and CDR2 from the germline V gene are LGHNA and YSLEER. CDR3 length: 16 residues. V lost 0 bases and J lost 0, with 12 bases in between. Here the CDR3 reads CASSQDPGLSSYEQYF. DNA of the CDR3: TGCGCCAGCAGCCAAGATCCCGGACTAAGCTCCTACGAGCAGTACTTC.

In its sample, this clone was seen once. The chain links TRBV6-5 to TRBJ2-5; TRBD1 matches at 9 bases. With V trimmed by 4 bases and J by 7 bases, 7 bases remained unmatched. This CDR3 is built from 14 residues. From germline, CDR1 is MNHEY and CDR2 SVGAGI. The CDR3 sequence: CASSWDREAGTQYF. In DNA form, the CDR3 reads TGTGCCAGCAGTTGGGACAGGGAAGCTGGGACCCAGTACTTC.

CDR3 protein: CASSLTGGETEAFF. The CDR3 coding sequence is TGTGCCAGCAGCTTAACAGGAGGCGAAACTGAAGCTTTCTTT. The rearrangement uses TRBV11-2 and TRBJ1-1, with D maybe TRBD1 (5 bases). CDR1 is SGHAT and CDR2 is FQNNGV in the germline V gene. This CDR3 region has 14 residues. Trimming removed 2 bases from V and 5 bases from J, with 12 bases in between.

The V call is TRBV6-9, the J call TRBJ2-7; 8 bases agree with TRBD2. The ends lost 10 bases at V and 6 bases at J; junction bases unmatched: 11. Germline loops: CDR1 MNHGY, CDR2 SVAAGI. The CDR3 is 13 amino acids. CDR3 region: CAMGGTRSVEQYF. CDR3 bases: TGTGCCATGGGCGGGACTAGGTCTGTCGAGCAGTACTTC.

V gene TRBV27 combines with J gene TRBJ2-7; either TRBD1 or TRBD2 may fit D (5 bases each). Germline CDR1 MNHEY, CDR2 SMNVEV (reference sequence). The CDR3 extends over 15 amino acids. The V end lost 6 bases, the J end lost 3 bases, and 18 bases lay between the germline ends. CDR3 region: CASRGNGLGDYEQYF. The CDR3, as DNA: TGTGCCAGCAGGGGTAATGGATTGGGGGACTACGAGCAGTACTTC.

CDR3 region: CASSLYSGGEQYF. The CDR3 bases are TGTGCCAGCAGCTTGTACTCGGGAGGGGAGCAGTACTTC. V usage is TRBV5-4 and J usage is TRBJ2-7; 8 bases line up with TRBD2. This CDR3 is built from 13 residues. The V gene end was trimmed by 1 base and the J gene end by 7 bases; junction bases not matched to a gene: 4. Germline V gene sequence: CDR1 SGHNT, CDR2 YYREEE (reference sequence).

The chain carries TRBV28 and TRBJ2-7; D not certain. Germline loops: CDR1 MDHEN, CDR2 SYDVKM. This CDR3 contains 11 residues. V was clipped by 5 bases and J by 5 bases, with 7 bases between them. DNA for the CDR3: TGTGCCAGCAGTAGTCCCCACGAGCAGTACTTC. Its translation: CASSSPHEQYF.

The rearrangement joins TRBV4-3 to TRBJ1-3, with D hard to call. V gave up 0 bases and J gave up 0 bases, with 9 bases separating them. CDR3 length: 16 amino acids. Germline values: CDR1 LGHNA, CDR2 YSLEER. The chain's CDR3 is CASSQDVDFSGNTIYF. The CDR3 region has the DNA TGCGCCAGCAGCCAAGATGTTGATTTCTCTGGAAACACCATATATTTT.

The chain couples TRBV29-1 to TRBJ2-7; 10 bases are shared with TRBD2. The CDR3 sequence is 15 residues long. CDR1 is SQVTM and CDR2 is ANQGSEA in the germline V gene. V was clipped by 4 bases and J by 6 bases; unmatched bases: 12. As DNA, the CDR3 is TGCAGCGTTGTGAGTAGCGGGAGGCCGTGGAGCGAGCAGTACTTC. Translation gives CSVVSSGRPWSEQYF.

The gene calls are TRBV5-4 and TRBJ1-1; D is possibly TRBD1 (5 bases). The germline V gene has CDR1 SGHNT and CDR2 YYREEE (reference sequence). The CDR3 covers 13 residues. V was cut by 3 bases and J by 6 bases, with 12 bases left in between. The CDR3 region has the DNA TGTGCCAGCAGCTGGGTTGAGGGACCTGAAGCTTTCTTT. Protein product: CASSWVEGPEAFF.

The chain has TRBV7-6 and TRBJ1-6; 10 nucleotides line up with TRBD1. J gave up 9 bases and V 6 bases, and 5 bases lay outside the gene matches. The germline gives CDR1 SGHVS, CDR2 FNYEAQ. The CDR3 has 14 amino acids. The CDR3 region is CASSRDRGPSPLHF. The DNA for the CDR3 is TGTGCCAGCAGTCGAGACAGGGGGCCTTCACCCCTCCACTTT. Combining the CDR3 with reference TRBV7-6 and TRBJ1-6 gives the whole variable domain GAGVSQSPRYKVTKRGQDVALRCDPISGHVSLYWYRQALGQGPEFLTYFNYEAQQDKSGLPNDRFSAERPEGSISTLTIQRTEQRDSAMYRCASSRDRGPSPLHFGNGTRLTVT.

This sequence joins TRBV6-5 and TRBJ1-2, with D tentatively TRBD1 (5 bases). This CDR3 contains 15 residues. Trimming pared 6 bases from V and 4 bases from J, leaving 18 bases between. Germline V gene sequence: CDR1 MNHEY, CDR2 SVGAGI. CDR3 bases: TGTGCCAGCAGAACCCAGGGAGATCGGGCCTATGGCTACACCTTC. This codes for CASRTQGDRAYGYTF.

This chain connects TRBV5-6 to TRBJ2-7; 8 nucleotides match TRBD1. CDR1 SGHDT and CDR2 YYEEEE come from the germline V gene. The CDR3 loop spans 14 amino acids. After removal of 4 bases from V and 2 bases from J, the junction contained 5 bases not matched to a gene. CDR3 sequence reads: CASSPNRGTYEQYF. The CDR3 region has the DNA TGTGCCAGCAGCCCTAACAGGGGGACCTACGAGCAGTACTTC.

The genes are TRBV16 and TRBJ1-1; D is undetermined. Trimming stripped 2 bases from V and 10 bases from J, with 20 bases between. The CDR3 has 15 residues. Germline CDR1 is KGHSY and CDR2 is FQNENV. The CDR3 protein is CASSQGIVPPGSAFF. The CDR3 DNA reads as TGTGCCAGCAGCCAAGGGATTGTCCCTCCGGGGTCAGCTTTCTTT.

The chain is built from TRBV6-5 and TRBJ1-2; D may be TRBD1 (6 bases). With 6 bases removed from V and 4 bases from J, the gap between germline ends came to 18 bases. Per germline, CDR1 MNHEY and CDR2 SVGAGI. This CDR3 is built from 15 residues. This CDR3 reads CASRPGERVGYGYTF. The CDR3 DNA reads as TGTGCCAGCAGACCAGGGGAGAGGGTTGGCTATGGCTACACCTTC.

The V gene is TRBV28, the J gene TRBJ1-5, with D unclear. Trimming stripped 3 bases from V and 0 bases from J, with 9 bases between. The CDR3 runs to 15 residues. Germline-derived CDR1 and CDR2 are MDHEN and SYDVKM. The CDR3 here is CASSLPLGSNQPQHF. The CDR3 region has the DNA TGTGCCAGCAGTTTGCCTCTTGGTAGCAATCAGCCCCAGCATTTT.

This chain links TRBV10-3 with TRBJ2-7; D is ambiguous. The ends were cut back, 0 bases at V and 3 bases at J, with 12 bases in the middle. The germline V gene encodes CDR1 ENHRY and CDR2 SYGVKD. There are 15 residues in the CDR3. The CDR3 DNA reads TGTGCCATCAGTGAGTCCGGACCGACAATCTACGAGCAGTACTTC. It specifies CAISESGPTIYEQYF.

This chain connects TRBV19 to TRBJ1-4; TRBD1 might be the D (6 bases). The CDR3 covers 14 residues. Germline loops: CDR1 LNHDA, CDR2 SQIVND (reference sequence). Trimming took off 7 bases at V and 3 bases at J, with 12 bases between the two ends. In nucleotides, the CDR3 is TGTGCCAGTAACAGGGAATCGGCTAATGAAAAACTGTTTTTT. Translation gives CASNRESANEKLFF.

The chain carries TRBV5-4 and TRBJ2-7; tentatively, D is TRBD1 (6 bases). This CDR3 contains 16 residues. Deletions cut 4 bases from V and 1 base from J, with 18 bases between. Germline CDR1 and CDR2: SGHNT and YYREEE (reference sequence). CDR3: CASSRDPGTTSYEQYF. CDR3 coding DNA: TGTGCCAGCAGCCGAGACCCCGGGACAACTTCCTACGAGCAGTACTTC.

This chain connects TRBV11-2 to TRBJ2-6; unclear D gene. The CDR3 consists of 15 residues. Trimming cost V 1 base and J 5 bases, with 9 bases left between them. Germline V gene sequence: CDR1 SGHAT, CDR2 FQNNGV. The CDR3 coding sequence is TGTGCCAGCAGCTTAGGTGGGTTTCGGGCCAACGTCCTGACTTTC. Translating it yields CASSLGGFRANVLTF.

A note on this clone: Distinct nucleotide sequences in the sample also encode this CDR3. The chain uses TRBV9 and TRBJ2-3; no definite D call. V lost 0 bases and J 0 bases, leaving 2 bases between the germline ends. CDR3 length equals 13 residues. Germline V lookup: CDR1 SGDLS, CDR2 YYNGEE. This chain's CDR3 is CASSVASTDTQYF. The CDR3, as DNA: TGTGCCAGCAGCGTAGCAAGCACAGATACGCAGTATTTT.

The CDR3 protein is CAISESVGLAVTNTGELFF. The DNA of the CDR3 is TGTGCCATCAGTGAGTCGGTGGGACTAGCGGTAACGAACACCGGGGAGCTGTTTTTT. The chain uses TRBV10-3 and TRBJ2-2; TRBD2 agrees at 11 bases. The CDR3 has 19 residues. Germline loops: CDR1 ENHRY, CDR2 SYGVKD. The V segment lost 0 bases and the J segment 0 bases; nucleotides outside the gene matches: 6.

Of note for this clone: Other DNA sequences in this sample translate to the same CDR3. The rearrangement uses TRBV5-1 and TRBJ1-2, with D perhaps TRBD1 (6 bases). With 0 bases removed from V and 4 bases from J, the gap between germline ends came to 13 bases. There are 15 residues in the CDR3. Germline V lookup: CDR1 SGHRS, CDR2 YFSETQ. Here the CDR3 reads CASSLAQGGSYGYTF. The CDR3 DNA reads TGCGCCAGCAGCTTGGCACAGGGAGGGTCCTATGGCTACACCTTC.

V is TRBV5-4 and J is TRBJ2-7, with D possibly being TRBD2 (6 bases). The CDR3 extends over 15 amino acids. CDR1 and CDR2 from the germline V gene are SGHNT and YYREEE (reference sequence). With 0 bases removed from V and 6 bases from J, the gap between germline ends came to 16 bases. The CDR3 DNA reads TGTGCCAGCAGCTTGGCCGGGAGTTTTGCGGCCGAGCAGTACTTC. It is translated as CASSLAGSFAAEQYF.

The chain has TRBV5-4 and TRBJ2-7, with D maybe TRBD2 (6 bases). V lost 4 bases to trimming and J lost 2 bases, with 10 bases between them. CDR1 SGHNT and CDR2 YYREEE come from the germline V gene (reference sequence). The CDR3 is 13 amino acids. CDR3 region: CASSATGAYEQYF. The CDR3 nucleotides are TGTGCCAGCAGCGCGACGGGAGCCTACGAGCAGTACTTC.

The chain combines TRBV5-1 with TRBJ2-5; the match to TRBD2 covers 10 bases. The CDR3 length is 15 residues. Germline V gene sequence: CDR1 SGHRS, CDR2 YFSETQ. The J segment lost 5 bases and the V segment lost 4 bases, leaving 8 bases of the junction unmatched. The chain's CDR3 is CASSGSGGPQETQYF. The DNA of the CDR3 is TGCGCCAGCAGCGGTAGCGGGGGGCCCCAGGAGACCCAGTACTTC.